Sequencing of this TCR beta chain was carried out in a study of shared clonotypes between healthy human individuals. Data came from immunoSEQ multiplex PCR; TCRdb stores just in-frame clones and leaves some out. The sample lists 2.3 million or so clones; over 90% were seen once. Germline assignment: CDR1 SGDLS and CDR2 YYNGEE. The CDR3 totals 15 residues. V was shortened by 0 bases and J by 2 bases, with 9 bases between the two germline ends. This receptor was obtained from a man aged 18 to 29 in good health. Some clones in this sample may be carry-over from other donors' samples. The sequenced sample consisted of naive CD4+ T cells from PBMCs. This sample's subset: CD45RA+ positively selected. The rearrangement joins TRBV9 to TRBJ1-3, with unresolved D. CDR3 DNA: TGTGCCAGCAGCGTAGAGGGAGCGCCTGGAAACACCATATATTTT. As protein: CASSVEGAPGNTIYF.